This TCR beta chain was identified in a study of blood T cells in healthy people across ages (dated by TCRdb to the mid-2010s). For the study in its entirety: Template switching captured roughly one uniquely barcoded TCR beta cDNA molecule per two T cells in model experiments. To track age-related changes in TCR beta repertoire diversity, the study relied on deep sequencing normalized with unique cDNA molecular identifiers. The donors were divided into four age groups: young (average roughly 17 years), middle-aged (around 37), aged (around 67) and long-lived (more than 75). Donors of different ages were randomly distributed across sequencing lanes to avoid experimental bias. The study analyzed two additional independent replicas of 1 million unique cDNA reads from the same blood draw for two donors, one aged 18 to 30 and one aged 80 or older.

Receptor amplification or capture employed 5' RACE. Reads for this sample came from an Illumina HiSeq 2500. A second PCR of roughly 7 to 11 cycles was performed with a sample-barcoded 5' primer and a J-beta primer mix. A template-switch 5' adaptor carrying 12 random nucleotides introduced a unique molecular identifier onto each TCR beta cDNA molecule. At least 2.5 million CDR3-containing paired-end reads were obtained from each sample. First-strand cDNA synthesis was performed from all RNA using the Mint cDNA synthesis kit, with priming by a TRBC-specific oligonucleotide. Following uracil-DNA glycosylase treatment, all cDNA underwent a first 18-cycle PCR with the universal primers M1SS and BC2_uni_R. The study's own analysis went as follows. For normalization, 1 million high-quality reads, each with a distinct molecular identifier, were randomly selected from each sample. Instead of being binned into consensus sequences, reads with shared molecular identifiers were discarded. MiTCR, set to a Q25 quality threshold and the strictest error-elimination algorithm, was used for CDR3 identification, clonotype clustering and error correction. Lower-bound total TCR beta diversity was estimated with a nonparametric unseen species model using Euler transformation. TCRdb handled the public reads itself, with Q25 trimming in fastp and clone calling in MiXCR, and kept productive beta chains. Merged by CDR3 protein, the rows form single entries marked with the most common genes and DNA. These V and J calls originate from TCRdb's pipeline instead of the authors' own analysis. The sample records over a million distinct CDR3 sequences, around 42% of which are singletons. Together, the top ten hold 6.5% to 10% of the sample.

Note on this clonotype: The target of this receptor is not known. Per-base quality was not reported, and no clone a single base away is much larger than it.

Findings and caveats that apply to the study as a whole: As age increased, observed TCR beta diversity per million T cells dropped in a roughly linear way, and a significant reduction was already evident by age 40. The long-lived group showed more naive CD4+ T cells, fewer expanded clones and increased TCR diversity than the aged group, suggesting age selection. Estimates of total diversity from one million sequenced T cells were regarded as lower bounds and underestimates. Because donor CMV infection status was unknown, age-related changes in expanded clonotypes were potentially confounded. Conclusive comparison of naive and antigen-experienced compartments was prevented by the profiling of bulk unsorted PBMCs. A strong correlation was found between observed TCR beta diversity and the percentage of naive T cells measured by flow cytometry.

Systemically healthy Caucasian individuals from Russia, 39 in total and aged about 6 to 100 years, were included as donors. Each donor gave ten milliliters of peripheral blood, collected into EDTA-treated Vacutainer tubes. Ficoll-Paque density-gradient centrifugation was used to isolate PBMCs, with at least 7 million obtained per sample. Total RNA was extracted from PBMCs with Trizol reagent, with at least 6 micrograms obtained per sample. For every donor, an aliquot of PBMCs went through flow cytometry to measure the percentages of naive CD45RAhigh/CD27high T cells. Trimming accounts for 10 bases at V and 2 bases at J, while the number of junction bases matched to no gene is 11. The germline V gene encodes CDR1 ENHRY and CDR2 SYGVKD. Reading from cysteine to phenylalanine, the CDR3 counts 15 amino acids. Only the CDR3 part of the read is kept: 45 bases, read in frame from the first base.

The sample was blood. The clonotype was recovered from a woman aged 18-35 years in good health. This receptor chain uses TRBV10-3 and TRBJ2-1, and TRBD2 matches 7 of the central bases. For the CDR3, the sequence is CATLESSGTYNEQFF. The DNA sequence follows: TGTGCCACACTTGAGTCTAGCGGAACCTACAATGAGCAGTTCTTC.